The 28 T cell receptor beta chains given below trace back to one sample, sequenced in a study of T cell responses to AZD1222 COVID-19 vaccine (dated by TCRdb to the early 2020s). Library generation was performed with the immunoSEQ multiplex PCR assay. TCRdb holds this immuneACCESS table with in-frame rearrangements only. Some clones are missing; in checked studies, unresolved V genes explain under half, and the rest has no known cause. This sample lists roughly 150,000 clones; 88% were detected once. 3% to 4% of the sample is in the top ten clones. The time point label here, explained by the study, means: baseline before first vaccination. What this sample's treatment or condition label stands for: meningococcal conjugate vaccine given as trial control. This material consisted of peripheral blood, taken on day 0 of MenACWY control vaccination. These receptors came from an adult in good health.

V is TRBV9 and J is TRBJ1-4, with D maybe TRBD1 (5 bases). The CDR3 spans 16 residues. Trimming pared 4 bases from V and 8 bases from J, leaving 21 bases between. The germline V gene encodes CDR1 SGDLS and CDR2 YYNGEE. CDR3 nucleotides: TGTGCCAGCAGCTTATCCGGGACCCCTTTAGGGGAAAAACTGTTTTTT. It is translated as CASSLSGTPLGEKLFF.

The chain employs TRBV19 and TRBJ1-5, with D possibly TRBD1 on 5 matching bases. Germline CDR1 and CDR2: LNHDA and SQIVND (reference sequence). The CDR3 loop spans 17 amino acids. The V end was cut by 6 bases, the J end by 3 bases, with 21 bases between. CDR3: CASRTDSGPPSNQPQHF. DNA of the CDR3: TGTGCCAGTAGGACCGATTCGGGGCCCCCCTCCAATCAGCCCCAGCATTTT. The complete variable domain, with remaining parts taken from reference TRBV19 and TRBJ1-5, reads DGGITQSPKYLFRKEGQNVTLSCEQNLNHDAMYWYRQDPGQGLRLIYYSQIVNDFQKGDIAEGYSVSREKKESFPLTVTSAQKNPTAFYLCASRTDSGPPSNQPQHFGDGTRLSIL.

This chain connects TRBV6-2 or TRBV6-3 to TRBJ2-5; 10 positions match TRBD2. After removal of 4 bases from V and 5 bases from J, the junction contained 1 base not matched to a gene. The CDR3 contains 13 residues. The germline V gene has CDR1 MNHEY and CDR2 SVGEGT. In DNA, the CDR3 is TGTGCCAGCAGTTTACTAGCGGGGGAGACCCAGTACTTC. Translating it yields CASSLLAGETQYF.

This clone was seen more than once but under ten times. V and J are TRBV7-8 and TRBJ2-1; 8 nucleotides align to TRBD2. This CDR3 has 17 amino acids. Germline CDR1 SGHVS, CDR2 FQNEAQ. V trimming: 1 base; J trimming: 7 bases; junction bases outside the gene matches: 12. CDR3 nucleotide sequence: TGTGCCAGCAGCTTAGGAAGAGGTAGCGGGGTCGCGAATGAGCAGTTCTTC. This gives the protein CASSLGRGSGVANEQFF. Looking up the rest from reference TRBV7-8 and TRBJ2-1 gives the full variable domain: GAGVSQSPRYKVAKRGQDVALRCDPISGHVSLFWYQQALGQGPEFLTYFQNEAQLDKSGLPSDRFFAERPEGSVSTLKIQRTQQEDSAVYLCASSLGRGSGVANEQFFGPGTRLTVL.

The chain is built from TRBV29-1 and TRBJ1-2; D uncertain. V dropped 6 bases and J dropped 8 bases, with 13 bases sitting between them. The CDR3 spans 11 residues. The germline gives CDR1 SQVTM, CDR2 ANQGSEA. The CDR3 sequence is CSVEGRRGYTF. The DNA of the CDR3 is TGCAGCGTCGAGGGCAGAAGGGGCTACACCTTC. The complete variable domain, with remaining parts taken from reference TRBV29-1 and TRBJ1-2, reads SAVISQKPSRDICQRGTSLTIQCQVDSQVTMMFWYRQQPGQSLTLIATANQGSEATYESGFVIDKFPISRPNLTFSTLTVSNMSPEDSSIYLCSVEGRRGYTFGSGTRLTVV.

As concerns this clone: The junction shows a germline mismatch at one end, possibly a read error. This chain joins TRBV18 and TRBJ2-1, with TRBD2 identical over 11 bases. This CDR3 is 16 amino acids long. CDR1 and CDR2 (germline): KGHSH, LQKENI. Written as DNA, the CDR3 is TGTGCCAGCTCAACCTTTAGCGGGAGGGCCTATAATGAGCAGTTCTTC. This codes for CASSTFSGRAYNEQFF.

The V gene is TRBV11-1, the J gene TRBJ2-5; TRBD1 aligns across 8 bases. J lost 4 bases, V lost 5 bases, and 9 bases had no gene match. Per germline, CDR1 SGHAT and CDR2 FQDESV (reference sequence). The CDR3 is made up of 15 amino acids. The CDR3 here is CASSETGGRVETQYF. The CDR3 region has the DNA TGTGCCAGCAGCGAAACAGGGGGTAGGGTAGAGACCCAGTACTTC.

The V call is TRBV7-9, the J call TRBJ1-1, with D maybe TRBD1 (6 bases). The CDR3 spans 16 residues. From germline, CDR1 is SEHNR and CDR2 FQNEAQ (reference sequence). V lost 5 bases and J lost 0, with 16 bases in between. This CDR3 reads CASSPQGIGLNTEAFF. In nucleotides, the CDR3 is TGTGCCAGCAGCCCCCAGGGGATAGGACTGAACACTGAAGCTTTCTTT.

The genes are TRBV28 and TRBJ2-7; 8 bases agree with TRBD2. The J segment lost 0 bases and the V segment lost 6 bases, leaving 10 bases of the junction unmatched. This CDR3 contains 16 residues. Germline V gene lookup returns CDR1 MDHEN and CDR2 SYDVKM. The CDR3 region is CASSSGSGSVSYEQYF. As DNA, the CDR3 is TGTGCCAGCAGCTCGGGAAGCGGGAGTGTCTCCTACGAGCAGTACTTC.

This clone has just one count. This chain links TRBV30 with TRBJ2-7, with 11 bases that match TRBD2. Germline lookup yields CDR1 GTSNPN and CDR2 SVGIG (reference sequence). The V segment lost 0 bases and the J segment 2 bases; nucleotides outside the gene matches: 6. This CDR3 has 16 residues. CDR3 in amino acids: CAWSVPGTSGAYEQYF. CDR3 nucleotides: TGTGCCTGGAGTGTACCCGGGACTAGCGGAGCCTACGAGCAGTACTTC.

This chain connects TRBV3-1 (or the pseudogene TRBV3-2) to TRBJ2-5; D not resolved. Germline assignment: CDR1 LGHDT and CDR2 YNNKEL (reference sequence). The CDR3 extends over 13 amino acids. Deletions cut 4 bases from V and 5 bases from J, with 11 bases between. CDR3 nucleotides: TGTGCCAGCAGCCCCTGGACCGGGGAGACCCAGTACTTC. This encodes CASSPWTGETQYF.

V and J are TRBV11-3 and TRBJ2-3; 8 bases match TRBD2. Germline V gene lookup returns CDR1 SGHNT and CDR2 YENEEA. CDR3 length: 16 amino acids. V trimming: 0 bases; J trimming: 5 bases; junction bases outside the gene matches: 7. CDR3 sequence reads: CASSLDPRGGQDTQYF. The CDR3, as DNA: TGTGCCAGCAGCTTAGATCCTCGCGGGGGGCAAGATACGCAGTATTTT.

The rearrangement uses TRBV7-3 and TRBJ2-1; D is uncertain. Trimming stripped 5 bases from V and 10 bases from J, with 18 bases between. Per germline, CDR1 SGHTA and CDR2 FQGTGA. The length of the CDR3 is 14 residues. CDR3 residues: CASSPSTTDGEQFF. The CDR3 DNA reads TGTGCCAGCAGCCCGTCTACTACCGACGGAGAGCAGTTCTTC.

The chain is built from TRBV5-1 and TRBJ2-6; D call uncertain. Germline CDR1 is SGHRS and CDR2 is YFSETQ. The CDR3 extends over 15 amino acids. Trimming left V 0 bases short and J 4 bases short, with 8 bases between. CDR3 protein: CASSLEGPGANVLTF. In DNA, the CDR3 is TGCGCCAGCAGCTTGGAAGGCCCCGGGGCCAACGTCCTGACTTTC.

This chain connects TRBV19 to TRBJ1-5, with 8 bases fitting TRBD1. The germline V gene encodes CDR1 LNHDA and CDR2 SQIVND (reference sequence). The CDR3 has 16 residues. With 6 bases clipped from V and 1 base from J, the junction kept 8 bases outside the gene matches. CDR3 loop: CASRAAGGSSNQPQHF. CDR3 nucleotide sequence: TGTGCCAGTAGAGCGGCAGGGGGCTCGAGCAATCAGCCCCAGCATTTT.

This clone was detected only once. The chain recombines TRBV24-1 with TRBJ2-5, with TRBD1 matching over 8 bases. The CDR3 is 15 residues long. After removal of 3 bases from V and 5 bases from J, the junction contained 7 bases not matched to a gene. Looked up from germline, CDR1 is KGHDR and CDR2 is SFDVKD. This chain's CDR3 is CATSDAGQGAETQYF. The CDR3 nucleotides read TGTGCCACCAGTGATGCCGGACAGGGTGCGGAGACCCAGTACTTC.

The chain uses TRBV5-1 and TRBJ2-5; 7 bases fit TRBD1. After removal of 0 bases from V and 3 bases from J, the junction contained 2 bases not matched to a gene. Germline CDR1 SGHRS, CDR2 YFSETQ. The CDR3 is 14 amino acids. The CDR3, as DNA: TGCGCCAGCAGCTTGGAAACAGGGGAAGAGACCCAGTACTTC. Its translation: CASSLETGEETQYF.

The genes are TRBV4-1 and TRBJ1-1; 8 nucleotides line up with TRBD1. The CDR3 spans 13 residues. In germline, CDR1 is MGHRA, CDR2 YSYEKL. After removal of 5 bases from V and 5 bases from J, the junction contained 4 bases not matched to a gene. The CDR3 nucleotides read TGCGCCAGCAGCAAACAGGGGGGTACTGAAGCTTTCTTT. It specifies CASSKQGGTEAFF.

The chain is built from TRBV9 and TRBJ1-2; the match to TRBD1 covers 11 bases. V dropped 4 bases and J dropped 5; count of bases not matched to a gene: 7. The germline CDR1 and CDR2 sequences are SGDLS and YYNGEE. This CDR3 has 15 residues. In nucleotides, the CDR3 is TGTGCCAGCAGCCTCGGACAGGGGGCTAGTTATGGCTACACCTTC. This encodes CASSLGQGASYGYTF.

V is TRBV7-3 and J is TRBJ2-6; D remains unclear. From germline, CDR1 is SGHTA and CDR2 FQGTGA. The CDR3 extends over 15 amino acids. The V end was cut by 2 bases, the J end by 4 bases, with 9 bases between. The CDR3 DNA sequence: TGTGCCAGCAGCTTACGGGCGACCGGGGCCAACGTCCTGACTTTC. This sequence encodes CASSLRATGANVLTF.

This chain connects TRBV5-6 to TRBJ2-3; 12 nucleotides align to TRBD2. CDR3 length equals 16 residues. Germline values: CDR1 SGHDT, CDR2 YYEEEE. The V gene end was trimmed by 2 bases and the J gene end by 2 bases; junction bases not matched to a gene: 3. CDR3 residues: CASSFGLAGTTDTQYF. The CDR3 coding sequence is TGTGCCAGCAGCTTCGGACTAGCGGGGACCACAGATACGCAGTATTTT.

The V and J genes are TRBV4-3 and TRBJ1-4; 7 nucleotides match TRBD1. The CDR3 sequence is 18 residues long. CDR1 and CDR2 (germline): LGHNA, YSLEER. With V trimmed by 0 bases and J by 8 bases, 15 bases remained unmatched. The DNA of the CDR3 is TGCGCCAGCAGCCAAGATTCGAACAGGGGAAGGATGGGGGAAAAACTGTTTTTT. This gives the protein CASSQDSNRGRMGEKLFF.

This chain connects TRBV13 to TRBJ1-2; D is uncertain. Trimming stripped 5 bases from V and 3 bases from J, with 7 bases between. The CDR3 length is 12 residues. Germline CDR1 reads PRHDT; CDR2 reads FYEKMQ (reference sequence). The CDR3 here is CASSRRDYGYTF. The DNA of the CDR3 is TGTGCCAGCAGCCGACGGGACTATGGCTACACCTTC.

CDR3 protein: CASSLESQGDMNTEAFF. The CDR3 nucleotides are TGCGCCAGCAGCTTGGAGTCGCAAGGGGATATGAACACTGAAGCTTTCTTT. V is TRBV5-1 and J is TRBJ1-1; maybe TRBD1 (5 bases). Germline V CDR1 and CDR2: SGHRS, YFSETQ. The CDR3 contains 17 residues. Trimming took off 0 bases at V and 0 bases at J, with 15 bases between the two ends.

The gene calls are TRBV11-3 and TRBJ2-2, with D perhaps matching TRBD1 or TRBD2 (5 bases each). This CDR3 is 12 amino acids long. Trimming removed 10 bases from V and 6 bases from J, with 12 bases in between. Germline V gene lookup returns CDR1 SGHNT and CDR2 YENEEA. The CDR3 loop reads CAIRGDPGELFF. In DNA, the CDR3 is TGTGCCATCCGTGGGGACCCCGGGGAGCTGTTTTTT.

With respect to this clone: The junction shows a germline mismatch at one end, possibly a read error. The chain recombines TRBV7-7 with TRBJ2-2; 9 positions match TRBD1. CDR1 and CDR2 (germline): SSHAT, FNYEAQ (reference sequence). The CDR3 has 15 amino acids. CDR3 in amino acids: CASSPGQGSGGELFF. CDR3 nucleotide sequence: TGTGCTAGCAGCCCGGGACAGGGATCGGGTGGGGAGCTGTTTTTT.

V is TRBV19 and J is TRBJ2-7; 7 bases agree with TRBD1. This CDR3 is built from 14 residues. The ends lost 5 bases at V and 3 bases at J; junction bases unmatched: 7. Germline V lookup: CDR1 LNHDA, CDR2 SQIVND (reference sequence). The CDR3 region is CASSSGTVDYEQYF. The CDR3 DNA is TGTGCCAGTAGTTCCGGGACAGTGGACTACGAGCAGTACTTC.

The chain employs TRBV28 and TRBJ2-5; 14 nucleotides match TRBD2. The CDR3 has 14 residues. The ends lost 7 bases at V and 5 bases at J; junction bases unmatched: 3. Germline V gives CDR1 MDHEN, CDR2 SYDVKM. The CDR3 loop reads CASTRTSGRETQYF. DNA of the CDR3: TGTGCCAGCACCCGGACTAGCGGGAGGGAGACCCAGTACTTC.